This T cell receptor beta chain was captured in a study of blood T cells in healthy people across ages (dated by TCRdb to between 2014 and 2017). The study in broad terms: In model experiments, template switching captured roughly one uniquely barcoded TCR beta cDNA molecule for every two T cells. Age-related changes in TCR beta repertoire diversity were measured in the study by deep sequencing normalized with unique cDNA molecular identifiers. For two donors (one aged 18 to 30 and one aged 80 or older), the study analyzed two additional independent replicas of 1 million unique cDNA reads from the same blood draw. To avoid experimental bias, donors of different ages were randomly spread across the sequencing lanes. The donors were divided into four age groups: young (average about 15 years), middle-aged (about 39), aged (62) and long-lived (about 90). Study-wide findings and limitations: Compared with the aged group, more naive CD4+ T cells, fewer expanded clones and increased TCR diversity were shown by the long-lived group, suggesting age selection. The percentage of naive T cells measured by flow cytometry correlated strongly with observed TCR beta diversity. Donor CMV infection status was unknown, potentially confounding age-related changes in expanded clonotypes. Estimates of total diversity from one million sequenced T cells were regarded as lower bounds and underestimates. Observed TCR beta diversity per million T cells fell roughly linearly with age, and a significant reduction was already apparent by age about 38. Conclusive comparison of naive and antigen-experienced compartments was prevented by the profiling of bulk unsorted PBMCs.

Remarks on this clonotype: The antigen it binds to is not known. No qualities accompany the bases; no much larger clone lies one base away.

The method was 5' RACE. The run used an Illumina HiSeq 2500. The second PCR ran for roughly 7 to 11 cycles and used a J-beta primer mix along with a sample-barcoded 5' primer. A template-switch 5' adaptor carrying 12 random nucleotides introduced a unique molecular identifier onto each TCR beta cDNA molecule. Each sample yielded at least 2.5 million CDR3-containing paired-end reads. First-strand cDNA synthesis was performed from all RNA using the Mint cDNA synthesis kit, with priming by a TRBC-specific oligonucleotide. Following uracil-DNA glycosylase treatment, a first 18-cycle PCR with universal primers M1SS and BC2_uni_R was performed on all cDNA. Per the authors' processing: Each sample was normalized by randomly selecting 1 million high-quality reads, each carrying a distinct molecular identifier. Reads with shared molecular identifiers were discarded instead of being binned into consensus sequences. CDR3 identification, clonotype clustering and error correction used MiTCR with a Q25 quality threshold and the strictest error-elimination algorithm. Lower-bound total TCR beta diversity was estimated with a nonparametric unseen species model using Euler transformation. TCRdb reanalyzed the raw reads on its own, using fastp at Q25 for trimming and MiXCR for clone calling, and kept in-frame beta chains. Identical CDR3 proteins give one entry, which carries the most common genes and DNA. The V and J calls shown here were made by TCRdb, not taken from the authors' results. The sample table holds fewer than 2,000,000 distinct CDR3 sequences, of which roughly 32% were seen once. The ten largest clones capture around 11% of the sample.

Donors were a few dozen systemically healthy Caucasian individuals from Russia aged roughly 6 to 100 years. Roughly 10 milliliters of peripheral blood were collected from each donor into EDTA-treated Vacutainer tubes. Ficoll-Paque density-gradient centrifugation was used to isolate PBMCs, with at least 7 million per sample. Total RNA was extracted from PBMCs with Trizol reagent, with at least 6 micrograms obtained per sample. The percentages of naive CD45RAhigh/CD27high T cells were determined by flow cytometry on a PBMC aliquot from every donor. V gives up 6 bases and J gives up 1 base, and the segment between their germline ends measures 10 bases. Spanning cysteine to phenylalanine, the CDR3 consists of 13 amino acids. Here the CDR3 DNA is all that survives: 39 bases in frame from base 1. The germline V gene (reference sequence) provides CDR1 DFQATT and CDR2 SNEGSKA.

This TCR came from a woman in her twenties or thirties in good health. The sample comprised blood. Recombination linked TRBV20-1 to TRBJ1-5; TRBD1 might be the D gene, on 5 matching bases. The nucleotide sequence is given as TGCAGTGCAAAGGACACCAGCAATCAGCCCCAGCATTTT. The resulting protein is CSAKDTSNQPQHF.